Following are 5 T cell receptor beta chains from one sample sequenced in a study of shared clonotypes between healthy human individuals. The repertoire was sequenced with immunoSEQ multiplex PCR; TCRdb's copy has only in-frame clones and lacks some. The sample lists about a million clones, over 75% occurring once. The specimen was memory CD4+ T cells sorted from blood. Subset meaning: CD45RA-negative fraction. The source is a man younger than 35 in good health.

The V call is TRBV5-1, the J call TRBJ1-3; D is uncertain. V was cut by 0 bases and J by 0 bases, with 13 bases left in between. Germline-derived CDR1 and CDR2 are SGHRS and YFSETQ. The CDR3 sequence is 17 residues long. CDR3 sequence (DNA): TGCGCCAGCAGCTTGGTCCCTACTGGTTCCTCTGGAAACACCATATATTTT. Protein: CASSLVPTGSSGNTIYF.

The chain employs TRBV2 and TRBJ2-5, with D perhaps TRBD2 (6 bases). This CDR3 is 14 amino acids long. Trimming took off 4 bases at V and 5 bases at J, with 14 bases between the two ends. Germline CDR1 and CDR2: SNHLY and FYNNEI. Here the CDR3 reads CASSAEGFGETQYF. CDR3 bases: TGTGCCAGCAGTGCGGAGGGGTTTGGGGAGACCCAGTACTTC.

For the CDR3, the DNA is TGTGCCAGTTCTCGGGGGGCCTCAACTACCTATGGCTACACCTTC. This codes for CASSRGASTTYGYTF. The chain links TRBV19 to TRBJ1-2; D might be TRBD1 (6 bases). This CDR3 has 15 residues. Trimming took 8 bases from V and 4 from J, leaving 20 bases between them. The germline CDR1 and CDR2 sequences are LNHDA and SQIVND (reference sequence).

The chain employs TRBV28 and TRBJ1-4; 8 bases map to TRBD1. The trim removed 5 bases at V and 4 bases at J, leaving 9 bases unmatched. CDR1 is MDHEN, CDR2 SYDVKM, per germline. The CDR3 totals 16 residues. CDR3 amino acids: CASSTRQGMINEKLFF. Written as DNA, the CDR3 is TGTGCCAGCAGTACACGACAGGGGATGATTAATGAAAAACTGTTTTTT.

The chain couples TRBV19 to TRBJ2-5; TRBD2 matches at 8 bases. CDR3 length: 15 amino acids. From germline, CDR1 is LNHDA and CDR2 SQIVND (reference sequence). V trimming: 1 base; J trimming: 5 bases; junction bases outside the gene matches: 6. CDR3 in amino acids: CASSIGGAGEETQYF. For the CDR3, the DNA is TGTGCCAGTAGTATAGGCGGAGCGGGGGAGGAGACCCAGTACTTC.